Below, 10 T cell receptor beta chains from the same sample are listed, as sequenced in a study of monozygotic twins with inflammatory bowel disease. No DNA is given; TCRdb re-called the 5' RACE reads and lists each CDR3 protein once. The table counts roughly 330,000 distinct CDR3 sequences; over 2% lies in the top ten. The sample consisted of blood. These receptors came from a human donor with ulcerative colitis or Crohn's disease, or a healthy co-twin of an affected twin (not recorded which).

The rearrangement links TRBV7-2 to TRBJ2-3; TCRdb's D gene call, TRBD1, goes unchecked for lack of DNA. Germline V gene sequence: CDR1 SGHTA, CDR2 FQGNSA. The CDR3 covers 13 residues. The CDR3: CASSPRRDDTQYF.

The chain couples TRBV14 to TRBJ2-5. This CDR3 spans 14 amino acids. Per germline, CDR1 SGHDN and CDR2 FVKESK. This CDR3 reads CASSQDRDKETQYF.

CDR3 residues: CASSPSPMTGARRDYGYTF. The chain has TRBV12-3 or TRBV12-4 and TRBJ1-2; TCRdb's D call, TRBD1, is unchecked because there is no DNA. This CDR3 contains 19 residues.

The gene calls are TRBV5-4 and TRBJ1-2; TCRdb picks TRBD1, but there is no DNA to check that call. The CDR3 is made up of 13 amino acids. Germline V gene data show CDR1 as SGHNT and CDR2 as YYREEE (reference sequence). The CDR3 is CASTIPPSYGYTF. Together with reference TRBV5-4 and TRBJ1-2, the CDR3 gives the full variable domain: ETGVTQSPTHLIKTRGQQVTLRCSSQSGHNTVSWYQQALGQGPQFIFQYYREEENGRGNFPPRFSGLQFPNYSSELNVNALELDDSALYLCASTIPPSYGYTFGSGTRLTVV.

The chain combines TRBV7-9 with TRBJ1-6; the D call from TCRdb, TRBD1, cannot be confirmed without DNA. This CDR3 spans 14 amino acids. Germline V gene sequence: CDR1 SEHNR, CDR2 FQNEAQ (reference sequence). This chain's CDR3 is CASSSGNFNSPLHF. Filled out from reference TRBV7-9 and TRBJ1-6, the complete variable domain reads DTGVSQNPRHKITKRGQNVTFRCDPISEHNRLYWYRQTLGQGPEFLTYFQNEAQLEKSRLLSDRFSAERPKGSFSTLEIQRTEQGDSAMYLCASSSGNFNSPLHFGNGTRLTVT.

The chain uses TRBV12-3 or TRBV12-4 and TRBJ2-7. The CDR3 contains 12 residues. The CDR3 reads CASSLAKYEQYF.

The chain combines TRBV28 with TRBJ1-6; TCRdb lists TRBD1, though no DNA is available to test this call. Germline CDR1 reads MDHEN; CDR2 reads SYDVKM. This CDR3 spans 16 amino acids. The CDR3 sequence: CASSPYRDRANSPLHF. Full variable domain (rest looked up from reference TRBV28 and TRBJ1-6): DVKVTQSSRYLVKRTGEKVFLECVQDMDHENMFWYRQDPGLGLRLIYFSYDVKMKEKGDIPEGYSVSREKKERFSLILESASTNQTSMYLCASSPYRDRANSPLHFGNGTRLTVT.

CDR3 sequence reads: CSVTNRQSGPEAFF. V is TRBV29-1 and J is TRBJ1-1; TCRdb lists TRBD1, though no DNA is available to test this call. CDR3 size: 14 residues. Germline V gives CDR1 SQVTM, CDR2 ANQGSEA.

The V call is TRBV5-1, the J call TRBJ2-5; TCRdb's D call, TRBD1, is unchecked because there is no DNA. The germline V gene has CDR1 SGHRS and CDR2 YFSETQ. This CDR3 comprises 14 residues. This CDR3 is CATGRTGARETQYF.

The V call is TRBV3-1, the J call TRBJ2-7. Looked up from germline, CDR1 is LGHDT and CDR2 is YNNKEL (reference sequence). This CDR3 comprises 15 residues. The CDR3 sequence: CASSQGWGGSYEQYF.